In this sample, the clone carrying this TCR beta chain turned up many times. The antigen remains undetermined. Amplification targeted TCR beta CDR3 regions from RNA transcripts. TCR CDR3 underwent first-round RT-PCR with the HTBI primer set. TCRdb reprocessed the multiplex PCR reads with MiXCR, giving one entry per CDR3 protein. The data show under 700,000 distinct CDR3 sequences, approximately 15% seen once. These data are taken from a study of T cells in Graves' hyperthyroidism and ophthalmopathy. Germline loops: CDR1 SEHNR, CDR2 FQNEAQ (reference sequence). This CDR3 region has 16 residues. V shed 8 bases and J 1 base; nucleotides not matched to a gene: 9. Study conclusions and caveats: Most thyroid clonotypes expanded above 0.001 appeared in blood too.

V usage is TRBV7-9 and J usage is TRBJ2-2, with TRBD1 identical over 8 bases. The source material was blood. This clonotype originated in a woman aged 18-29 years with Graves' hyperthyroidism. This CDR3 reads CASFTAGTGNTGELFF. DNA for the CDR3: TGTGCCAGCTTTACCGCCGGGACAGGGAACACCGGGGAGCTGTTTTTT.